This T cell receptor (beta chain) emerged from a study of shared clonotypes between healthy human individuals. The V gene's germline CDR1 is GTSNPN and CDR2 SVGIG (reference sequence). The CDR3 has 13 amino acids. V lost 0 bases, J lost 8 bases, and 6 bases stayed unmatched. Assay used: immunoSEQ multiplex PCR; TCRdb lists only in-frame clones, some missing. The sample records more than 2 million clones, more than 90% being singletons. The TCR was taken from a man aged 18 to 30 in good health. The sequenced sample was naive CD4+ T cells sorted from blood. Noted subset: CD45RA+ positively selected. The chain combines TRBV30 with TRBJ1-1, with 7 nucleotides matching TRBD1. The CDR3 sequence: CAWSVAGGSEAFF. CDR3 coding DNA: TGTGCCTGGAGTGTGGCAGGGGGATCGGAAGCTTTCTTT.